The source of this T cell receptor (beta chain) is a study of blood T cell repertoires in COVID-19. Overall study: Researchers got acute and convalescent COVID-19 samples from the United States, Italy and Spain.

Per the original data handling: Reference gene primer amplification gave estimated nucleated cell counts. The assay was immunoSEQ multiplex PCR, and TCRdb's table has in-frame clones only and misses some. The V and J calls and clone size come from that table; D and trimming were worked out from the DNA. The sample holds hundreds of thousands of clones, 85% to 90% seen once. Participants were aged roughly 18 to 90 years from some 24 US areas. The sample consisted of PBMCs or T cells enriched from blood (not recorded which). The clonotype comes from a woman aged 18-35 years who had recovered from COVID-19.

The CDR3 is CASSPTGISGNTIYF. The CDR3 DNA is TGCGCCAGCAGCCCTACAGGGATCTCCGGAAACACCATATATTTT. V and J are TRBV5-1 and TRBJ1-3; D perhaps matches TRBD1 (6 bases). CDR1 and CDR2 (germline): SGHRS, YFSETQ. The V end was cut by 4 bases, the J end by 4 bases, with 15 bases between. CDR3 length: 15 residues.